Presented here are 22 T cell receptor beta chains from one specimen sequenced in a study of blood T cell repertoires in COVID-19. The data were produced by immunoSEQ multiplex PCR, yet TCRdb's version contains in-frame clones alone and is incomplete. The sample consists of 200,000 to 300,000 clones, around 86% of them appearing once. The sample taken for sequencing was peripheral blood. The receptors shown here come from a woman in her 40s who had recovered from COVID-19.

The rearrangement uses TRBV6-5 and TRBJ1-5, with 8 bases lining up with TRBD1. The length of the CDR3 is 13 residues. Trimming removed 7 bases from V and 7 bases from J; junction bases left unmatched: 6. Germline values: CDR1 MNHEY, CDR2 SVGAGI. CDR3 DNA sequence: TGTGCCAGCACTACAGGGGGAGGACAGCCCCAGCATTTT. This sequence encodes CASTTGGGQPQHF.

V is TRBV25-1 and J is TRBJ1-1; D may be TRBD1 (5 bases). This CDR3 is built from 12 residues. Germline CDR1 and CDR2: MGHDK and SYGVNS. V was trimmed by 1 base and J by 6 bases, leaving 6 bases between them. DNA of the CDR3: TGTGCCAGCAGTGAATGGGACTCTGAAGCTTTCTTT. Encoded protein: CASSEWDSEAFF.

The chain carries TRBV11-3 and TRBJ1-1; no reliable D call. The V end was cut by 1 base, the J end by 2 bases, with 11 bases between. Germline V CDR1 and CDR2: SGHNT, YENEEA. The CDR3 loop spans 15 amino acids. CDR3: CASSLGAGSNTEAFF. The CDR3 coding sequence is TGTGCCAGCAGCTTAGGTGCTGGTAGTAACACTGAAGCTTTCTTT.

The CDR3 spells CASRATGSAFF. The CDR3 DNA reads as TGTGCCAGCAGAGCGACAGGGTCGGCTTTCTTT. J is TRBJ1-1 and V is TRBV12-3 or TRBV12-4, with 7 bases matching TRBD1. CDR3 size: 11 residues. The trim removed 6 bases at V and 11 bases at J, leaving 6 bases unmatched.

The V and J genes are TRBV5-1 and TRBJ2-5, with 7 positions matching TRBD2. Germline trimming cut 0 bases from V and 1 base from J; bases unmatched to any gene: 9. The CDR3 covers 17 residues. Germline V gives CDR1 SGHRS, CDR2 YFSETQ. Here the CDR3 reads CASSLAKRGIVQETQYF. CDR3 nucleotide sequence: TGCGCCAGCAGCTTGGCCAAGCGGGGTATCGTCCAAGAGACCCAGTACTTC. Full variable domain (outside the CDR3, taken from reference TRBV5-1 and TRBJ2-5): KAGVTQTPRYLIKTRGQQVTLSCSPISGHRSVSWYQQTPGQGLQFLFEYFSETQRNKGNFPGRFSGRQFSNSRSEMNVSTLELGDSALYLCASSLAKRGIVQETQYFGPGTRLLVL.

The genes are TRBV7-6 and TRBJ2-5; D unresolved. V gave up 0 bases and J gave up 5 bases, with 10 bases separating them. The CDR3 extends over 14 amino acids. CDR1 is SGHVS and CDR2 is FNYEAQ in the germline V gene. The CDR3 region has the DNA TGTGCCAGCAGCTTAGCCTTTCGGGTGGAGACCCAGTACTTC. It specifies CASSLAFRVETQYF.

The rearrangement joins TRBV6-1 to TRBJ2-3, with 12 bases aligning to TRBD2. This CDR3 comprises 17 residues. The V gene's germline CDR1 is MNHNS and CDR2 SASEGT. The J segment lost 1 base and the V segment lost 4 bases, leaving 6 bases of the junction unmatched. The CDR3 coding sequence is TGTGCCAGCAGTGCCCGCCGACTAGCGGGGGGCACAGATACGCAGTATTTT. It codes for CASSARRLAGGTDTQYF.

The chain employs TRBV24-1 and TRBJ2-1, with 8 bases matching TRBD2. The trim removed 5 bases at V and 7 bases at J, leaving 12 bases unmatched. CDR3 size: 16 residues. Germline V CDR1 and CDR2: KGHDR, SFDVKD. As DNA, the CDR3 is TGTGCCACCAGTGCCCGCTCCGGGACTAGGGGTAATGAGCAGTTCTTC. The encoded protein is CATSARSGTRGNEQFF.

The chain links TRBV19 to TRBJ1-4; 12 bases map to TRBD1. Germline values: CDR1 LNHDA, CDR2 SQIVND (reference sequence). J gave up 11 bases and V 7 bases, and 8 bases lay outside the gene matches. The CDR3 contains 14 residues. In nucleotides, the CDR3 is TGTGCCAGTACCGTTACCGGGACAGGGGGCAAACTGTTTTTT. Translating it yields CASTVTGTGGKLFF.

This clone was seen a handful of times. This chain's CDR3 is CSVGSHILNYGYTF. CDR3 bases: TGCAGCGTTGGATCACACATCCTTAACTATGGCTACACCTTC. This rearrangement joins TRBV29-1 to TRBJ1-2; D is unclear. Trimming pared 4 bases from V and 1 base from J, leaving 13 bases between. This CDR3 contains 14 residues. The V gene's germline CDR1 is SQVTM and CDR2 ANQGSEA. Complete variable domain (other parts from reference TRBV29-1 and TRBJ1-2): SAVISQKPSRDICQRGTSLTIQCQVDSQVTMMFWYRQQPGQSLTLIATANQGSEATYESGFVIDKFPISRPNLTFSTLTVSNMSPEDSSIYLCSVGSHILNYGYTFGSGTRLTVV.

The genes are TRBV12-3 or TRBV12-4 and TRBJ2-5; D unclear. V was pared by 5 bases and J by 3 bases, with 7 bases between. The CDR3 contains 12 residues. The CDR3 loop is CASSPQEETQYF. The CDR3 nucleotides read TGTGCCAGCAGTCCTCAGGAAGAGACCCAGTACTTC.

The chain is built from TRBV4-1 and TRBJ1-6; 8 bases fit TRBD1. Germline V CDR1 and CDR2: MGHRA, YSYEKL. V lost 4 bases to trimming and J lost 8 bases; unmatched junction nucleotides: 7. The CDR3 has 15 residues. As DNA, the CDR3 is TGCGCCAGCAGCCTTTGGACAGGGAGAGATTCACCCCTCCACTTT. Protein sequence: CASSLWTGRDSPLHF.

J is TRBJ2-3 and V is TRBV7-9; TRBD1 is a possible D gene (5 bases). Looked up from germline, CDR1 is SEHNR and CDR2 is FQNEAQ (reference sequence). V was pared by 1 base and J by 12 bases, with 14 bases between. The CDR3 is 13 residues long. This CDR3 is CASSLETQAIQYF. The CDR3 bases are TGTGCCAGCAGCTTAGAAACACAGGCAATTCAGTATTTT.

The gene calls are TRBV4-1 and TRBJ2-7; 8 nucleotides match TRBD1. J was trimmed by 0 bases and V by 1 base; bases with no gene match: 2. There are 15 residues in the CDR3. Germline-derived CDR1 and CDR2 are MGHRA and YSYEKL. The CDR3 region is CASSQGDRSSYEQYF. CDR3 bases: TGCGCCAGCAGCCAAGGGGACAGGAGCTCCTACGAGCAGTACTTC.

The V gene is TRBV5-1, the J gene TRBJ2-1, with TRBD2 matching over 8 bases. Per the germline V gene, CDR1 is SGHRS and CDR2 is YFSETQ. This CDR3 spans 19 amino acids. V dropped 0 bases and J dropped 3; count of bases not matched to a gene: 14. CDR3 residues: CASSLVGSGASSGYNEQFF. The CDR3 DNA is TGCGCCAGCAGCTTGGTTGGTAGCGGGGCTTCCTCGGGCTACAATGAGCAGTTCTTC.

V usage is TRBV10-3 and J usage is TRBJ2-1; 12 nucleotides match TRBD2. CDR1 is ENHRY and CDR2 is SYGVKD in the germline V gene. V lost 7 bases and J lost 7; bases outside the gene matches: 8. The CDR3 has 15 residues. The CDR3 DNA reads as TGTGCCATCACTCCCCTAGCGGGGGGGCCGAATGAGCAGTTCTTC. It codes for CAITPLAGGPNEQFF.

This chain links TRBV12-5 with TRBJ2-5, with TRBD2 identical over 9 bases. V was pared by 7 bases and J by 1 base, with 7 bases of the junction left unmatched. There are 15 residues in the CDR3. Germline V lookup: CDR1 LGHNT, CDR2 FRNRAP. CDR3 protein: CASAPGAGGQETQYF. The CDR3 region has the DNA TGTGCTAGTGCCCCGGGAGCGGGGGGCCAAGAGACCCAGTACTTC.

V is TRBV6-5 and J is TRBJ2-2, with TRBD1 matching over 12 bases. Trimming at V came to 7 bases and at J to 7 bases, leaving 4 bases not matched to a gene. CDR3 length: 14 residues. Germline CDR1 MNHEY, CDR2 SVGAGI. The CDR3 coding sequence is TGTGCCAGCACCGGGACAGGGGGCTTCGGGGAGCTGTTTTTT. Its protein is CASTGTGGFGELFF.

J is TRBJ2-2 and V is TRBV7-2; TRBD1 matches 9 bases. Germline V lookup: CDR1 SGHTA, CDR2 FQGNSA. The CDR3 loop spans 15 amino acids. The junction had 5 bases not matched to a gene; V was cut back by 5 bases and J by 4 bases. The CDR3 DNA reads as TGTGCCAGCAGCCCGGGACAGGGTGGCACCGGGGAGCTGTTTTTT. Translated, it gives CASSPGQGGTGELFF.

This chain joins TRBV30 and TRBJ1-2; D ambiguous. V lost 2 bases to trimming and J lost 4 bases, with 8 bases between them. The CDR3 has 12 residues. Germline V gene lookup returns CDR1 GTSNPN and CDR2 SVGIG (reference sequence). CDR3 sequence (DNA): TGTGCCTGGAGTAGGGAGATCTATGGCTACACCTTC. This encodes CAWSREIYGYTF.

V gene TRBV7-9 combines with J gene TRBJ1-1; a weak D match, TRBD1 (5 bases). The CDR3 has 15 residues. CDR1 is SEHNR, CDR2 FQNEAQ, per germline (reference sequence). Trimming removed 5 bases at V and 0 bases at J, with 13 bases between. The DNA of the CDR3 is TGTGCCAGCAGCGGGGGACTGTTCATGAACACTGAAGCTTTCTTT. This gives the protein CASSGGLFMNTEAFF.

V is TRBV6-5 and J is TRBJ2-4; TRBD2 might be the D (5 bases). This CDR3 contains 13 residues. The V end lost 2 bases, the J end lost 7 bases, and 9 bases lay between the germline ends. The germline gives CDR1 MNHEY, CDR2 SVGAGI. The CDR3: CASSYREGNIQYF. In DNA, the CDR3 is TGTGCCAGCAGTTACCGGGAAGGGAACATTCAGTACTTC.